Listed below are T cell receptor beta chains from one sample, sequenced in a study of immune heterogeneity within non-small cell lung tumors. TCRdb reanalysed the multiplex PCR reads using MiXCR and keeps one entry per CDR3 protein. The table lists roughly 9,800 distinct CDR3 sequences, around 29% of them singletons, with around 11% in the top ten. Sequencing was carried out using lung tumor tissue. All receptors derive from a man in his sixties with non-small cell lung cancer. CDR3s include the opening cysteine and the closing phenylalanine or tryptophan. D genes are given only for firm matches. For some rows the clone size is stated as once, few or many, or as a class when expanded; others skip it.

j_call v_call cdr3_length d_call clone_size cdr3_nt cdr3_aa
TRBJ1-1 TRBV7-9 12 TRBD1 - TGTGCCAGCAGTGGACAGGCGGATGAAGCTTTCTTT CASSGQADEAFF
TRBJ2-7 TRBV30 13 - few TGTGCCTGGAGTGACTCTAACTCCTACGAGCAGTACTTC CAWSDSNSYEQYF
TRBJ2-5 TRBV20-1 13 TRBD1 many TGCAGTGCTCCCGGGACAGGGGAAGAGACCCAGTACTTC CSAPGTGEETQYF
TRBJ2-7 TRBV18 14 - many TGTGCCAGCTCACCAAGCCCTCTGGCCTACGAGCAGTACTTC CASSPSPLAYEQYF
TRBJ2-7 TRBV7-2 12 - many TGTGCCAGCAGCTTAGCATGGCGAGAGCAGTACTTC CASSLAWREQYF
TRBJ2-1 TRBV7-9 19 - - TGTGCCAGCAGCTTCTTCTCGCTATCCGGGACTGGCTCCTTCAATGAGCAGTTCTTC CASSFFSLSGTGSFNEQFF
TRBJ1-1 TRBV7-9 14 - many TGTGCCAGCAGCTTACTGGGGGCGGCCACTGAAGCTTTCTTT CASSLLGAATEAFF
TRBJ2-1 TRBV2 15 TRBD2 - TGTGCCAGCAGTTGGACTAGCGGGACATACAATGAGCAGTTCTTC CASSWTSGTYNEQFF
TRBJ2-3 TRBV5-6 16 TRBD2 - TGTGCCAGCAGCTTGGACGGGGGGACTAGCACAGATACGCAGTATTTT CASSLDGGTSTDTQYF
TRBJ2-3 TRBV20-1 15 TRBD2 - TGCAGTGCTAGCCATCTAGCGGGAGCTCCGAATACGCAGTATTTT CSASHLAGAPNTQYF
TRBJ2-1 TRBV6-5 14 - - TGTGCCAGCAGTTACTCGGACACCTTCAATGAGCAGTTCTTC CASSYSDTFNEQFF
TRBJ2-1 TRBV20-1 18 - many TGCAGTGCTAGAGATTTTGGGACCACCTCGAGCTCCTACAATGAGCAGTTCTTC CSARDFGTTSSSYNEQFF
TRBJ2-2 TRBV4-3 14 TRBD1 medium-sized TGCGCCAGCAGGAGGGGGCAGAACACCGGGGAGCTGTTTTTT CASRRGQNTGELFF
TRBJ1-2 TRBV12-3/TRBV12-4 15 - medium-sized TGTGCCAGCAGATCCGGGAGTCCCGCTAACTATGGCTACACCTTC CASRSGSPANYGYTF
TRBJ1-1 TRBV9 14 TRBD1 many TGTGCCAGCAGCTCCCGGGACAGAAGCACTGAAGCTTTCTTT CASSSRDRSTEAFF
TRBJ1-5 TRBV19 13 - - TGTACCAGTAACAGGGACAGCAATCAGCCCCAGCATTTT CTSNRDSNQPQHF
TRBJ1-2 TRBV20-1 14 - medium-sized TGCAGTGCTAGATCCCATGGGGGGAACTATGGCTACACCTTC CSARSHGGNYGYTF
TRBJ1-2 TRBV13 14 TRBD1 - TGTGCCAGCAGCGGAGGGACAGGGGGTCGTGGCTACACCTTC CASSGGTGGRGYTF
TRBJ2-7 TRBV6-1 10 - many TGTGCATCTGGGACCTACGAGCAGTACTTC CASGTYEQYF
TRBJ1-3 TRBV11-2 16 - - TGTGCCAGCAGCTTAGATCGGGGGGGCGGCGGAAACACCATATATTTT CASSLDRGGGGNTIYF
TRBJ2-2 TRBV6-1 15 - medium-sized TGTGCCAGCAGTGAACCGGGGGCAGTGACCGGGGAGCTGTTTTTT CASSEPGAVTGELFF
TRBJ1-1 TRBV19 14 - medium-sized TGTGCCAGTAGTTCCCCTTCGGAGAACACTGAAGCTTTCTTT CASSSPSENTEAFF
TRBJ2-1 TRBV6-1 14 - - TGTGCCAGCAGCGAGGACCCTACCTACAATGAGCAGTTCTTC CASSEDPTYNEQFF
TRBJ2-7 TRBV4-2 15 - medium-sized TGTGCCAGCAGCCAAGAGACTCAAAGCTCCTACGAGCAGTACTTC CASSQETQSSYEQYF
TRBJ2-7 TRBV7-2 15 - medium-sized TGTGCCAGCAGCTTAGCTGCCCGGGAATCCTACGAGCAGTACTTC CASSLAARESYEQYF
TRBJ2-1 TRBV19 20 TRBD2 - TGTGCCAGTAGTATAAGGCGGGCTAGCGGCCTCGTCTCGGGGTACAATGAGCAGTTCTTC CASSIRRASGLVSGYNEQFF
TRBJ2-7 TRBV6-1 15 TRBD1 medium-sized TGTGCCAGCAGTCCACGGACAGGGGGCGCGGGAGAGCAGTACTTC CASSPRTGGAGEQYF
TRBJ1-5 TRBV30 13 - many TGTGCCTGGAGTGGGGACACAAATCAGCCCCAGCATTTT CAWSGDTNQPQHF
TRBJ2-1 TRBV6-1 19 TRBD2 once TGTGCCAGCAGTGGGGCTAGCGGGGGGAGGTTGGGTTTCATCAATGAGCAGTTCTTC CASSGASGGRLGFINEQFF
TRBJ2-7 TRBV5-1 14 TRBD2 - TGCGCCAGCACGAATGGGCTAGCGGGTTACGAGCAGTACTTC CASTNGLAGYEQYF
TRBJ2-3 TRBV4-1 17 - many TGCGCCAGCAGCCAAAACAGGGCGGGAGTATTTACAGATACGCAGTATTTT CASSQNRAGVFTDTQYF
TRBJ2-2 TRBV20-1 14 - many TGCAGTGCGGGGGGTGGTCCCCGCACCGGGGAGCTGTTTTTT CSAGGGPRTGELFF
TRBJ2-1 TRBV12-3/TRBV12-4 13 - medium-sized TGTGCCAGCAGTTTCGGGGGCCCCAATGAGCAGTTCTTC CASSFGGPNEQFF
TRBJ2-4 TRBV7-8 15 - - TGTGCCAGCAGCCCTTTTGATGGAGCCAAAAACATTCAGTACTTC CASSPFDGAKNIQYF